Listed below are T cell receptor beta chains from one sample, sequenced in a study of shared clonotypes between healthy human individuals. Using immunoSEQ multiplex PCR, the repertoire was profiled, and TCRdb retains in-frame clones only, with some absent. In the table there are about 960,000 clones, over 75% of which are singletons. The sequenced material came from memory CD4+ T cells sorted from blood. These receptors were collected from a man younger than 35 in good health. Both conserved end residues are part of each CDR3. D genes are given only for firm matches. Part of the rows lack a size; the others show once, few, many or a class for expanded clones.

j_call: TRBJ2-7
v_call: TRBV27
d_call: .
clone_size: .
cdr3_nt: TGTGCCAGCAGTTTACGAGAGGGTATGGGGTACGAGCAGTACTTC
cdr3_aa: CASSLREGMGYEQYF

j_call: TRBJ2-7
v_call: TRBV18
d_call: .
clone_size: .
cdr3_nt: TGTGCCAGCTCACCACCGTCGACCCCGGGACGTTCCTACGAGCAGTACTTC
cdr3_aa: CASSPPSTPGRSYEQYF

j_call: TRBJ2-7
v_call: TRBV19
d_call: .
clone_size: .
cdr3_nt: TGTGCCAGTAGTATAGGCTTGGACACCCCTGTTTACGAGCAGTACTTC
cdr3_aa: CASSIGLDTPVYEQYF

j_call: TRBJ2-5
v_call: TRBV5-1
d_call: TRBD1
clone_size: .
cdr3_nt: TGCGCCAGCAGCTTGGGGGGACAGCAAGAGACCCAGTACTTC
cdr3_aa: CASSLGGQQETQYF

j_call: TRBJ2-7
v_call: TRBV27
d_call: TRBD1
clone_size: .
cdr3_nt: TGTGCCAGCAGTTTATCGGTGCAGGGGGCCTACGAGCAGTACTTC
cdr3_aa: CASSLSVQGAYEQYF

j_call: TRBJ1-2
v_call: TRBV28
d_call: TRBD1
clone_size: .
cdr3_nt: TGTGCCAGCAGCGGGCCAGGGACAGGCGATAACTATGGCTACACCTTC
cdr3_aa: CASSGPGTGDNYGYTF

j_call: TRBJ1-4
v_call: TRBV7-9
d_call: TRBD1
clone_size: .
cdr3_nt: TGTGCCAGCGGACAGGGAAGGGAAAAACTGTTTTTT
cdr3_aa: CASGQGREKLFF

j_call: TRBJ1-4
v_call: TRBV4-3
d_call: .
clone_size: .
cdr3_nt: TGCGCCAGCAGCCAAGATATGACCGTGAATGAAAAACTGTTTTTT
cdr3_aa: CASSQDMTVNEKLFF

j_call: TRBJ2-2
v_call: TRBV6-4
d_call: .
clone_size: .
cdr3_nt: TGTGCCAGCAGACTGGACAGCTCGAACACCGGGGAGCTGTTTTTT
cdr3_aa: CASRLDSSNTGELFF

j_call: TRBJ2-4
v_call: TRBV5-6
d_call: .
clone_size: .
cdr3_nt: TGTGCCAGCAGCTTGTGGACAGTCTTAGCCAAAAACATTCAGTACTTC
cdr3_aa: CASSLWTVLAKNIQYF

j_call: TRBJ1-5
v_call: TRBV2
d_call: TRBD1
clone_size: few
cdr3_nt: TGTGCCAGCAGCAGATTGGGACAGTTGTATCAGCCCCAGCATTTT
cdr3_aa: CASSRLGQLYQPQHF

j_call: TRBJ1-2
v_call: TRBV7-2
d_call: .
clone_size: .
cdr3_nt: TGTGCCAGCAGCTCCTACACGGCCTATGGCTACACCTTC
cdr3_aa: CASSSYTAYGYTF

j_call: TRBJ1-2
v_call: TRBV7-3
d_call: .
clone_size: .
cdr3_nt: TGTGCCAGCAGCCCCCAGGGGTGGGGCCCCTATGGCTACACCTTC
cdr3_aa: CASSPQGWGPYGYTF

j_call: TRBJ2-1
v_call: TRBV6-5
d_call: .
clone_size: .
cdr3_nt: TGTGCCAGCCGCGGGACACTTACTTCATACAATGAGCAGTTCTTC
cdr3_aa: CASRGTLTSYNEQFF

j_call: TRBJ2-3
v_call: TRBV9
d_call: TRBD2
clone_size: .
cdr3_nt: TGTGCCAGCAGCGTCAACAACGGGGGGGCCGGAGATACGCAGTATTTT
cdr3_aa: CASSVNNGGAGDTQYF

j_call: TRBJ1-1
v_call: TRBV19
d_call: .
clone_size: .
cdr3_nt: TGTGCCAGTAGTACCGGACCGAACACTGAAGCTTTCTTT
cdr3_aa: CASSTGPNTEAFF

j_call: TRBJ2-4
v_call: TRBV7-2
d_call: TRBD2
clone_size: .
cdr3_nt: TGTGCCAGCAGCTTCACAGCGGGGAGCAAAAACATTCAGTACTTC
cdr3_aa: CASSFTAGSKNIQYF

j_call: TRBJ2-2
v_call: TRBV2
d_call: TRBD2
clone_size: .
cdr3_nt: TGTGCCAGCAGATTCGGGGGGACCGGGGAGCTGTTTTTT
cdr3_aa: CASRFGGTGELFF

j_call: TRBJ1-4
v_call: TRBV11-2
d_call: .
clone_size: .
cdr3_nt: TGTGCCAGCAGCTTAGTAAGGGTACAGAATGAAAAACTGTTTTTT
cdr3_aa: CASSLVRVQNEKLFF

j_call: TRBJ1-4
v_call: TRBV6-5
d_call: TRBD1
clone_size: .
cdr3_nt: TGTGCCAGCAATGTCCCGCAGGGGGCGCATGAAAAACTGTTTTTT
cdr3_aa: CASNVPQGAHEKLFF

j_call: TRBJ2-1
v_call: TRBV11-3
d_call: .
clone_size: .
cdr3_nt: TGTGCCAGCAGCTTAGTTTCCGGGGGCAATGAGCAGTTCTTC
cdr3_aa: CASSLVSGGNEQFF

j_call: TRBJ2-2
v_call: TRBV28
d_call: .
clone_size: .
cdr3_nt: TGTGCCAGCAGTTCAGGGGCTAGCCCTCACACCGGGGAGCTGTTTTTT
cdr3_aa: CASSSGASPHTGELFF

j_call: TRBJ2-5
v_call: TRBV5-4
d_call: .
clone_size: .
cdr3_nt: TGTGCCAGCAGCCCCTCCCCAGTCCAACTACAAGAGACCCAGTACTTC
cdr3_aa: CASSPSPVQLQETQYF

j_call: TRBJ2-3
v_call: TRBV29-1
d_call: .
clone_size: .
cdr3_nt: TGCAGCGTGGGTCGGGGGGCCAGCACAGATACGCAGTATTTT
cdr3_aa: CSVGRGASTDTQYF

j_call: TRBJ1-1
v_call: TRBV30
d_call: .
clone_size: .
cdr3_nt: TGTGCCTGGATCGCAGGTTTCACTGAAGCTTTCTTT
cdr3_aa: CAWIAGFTEAFF

j_call: TRBJ2-6
v_call: TRBV19
d_call: TRBD1
clone_size: few
cdr3_nt: TGTGCCAGCCGACAGGGGGGCGTTTCAGGGGCCAACGTCCTGACTTTC
cdr3_aa: CASRQGGVSGANVLTF

j_call: TRBJ1-4
v_call: TRBV27
d_call: .
clone_size: .
cdr3_nt: TGTGCCAGCAGTTCCAGGGAGGGTAATGAAAAACTGTTTTTT
cdr3_aa: CASSSREGNEKLFF

j_call: TRBJ2-5
v_call: TRBV7-2
d_call: .
clone_size: .
cdr3_nt: TGTGCCAGCAGCTTAGCTAGCGGCTCCTTGGGCCAGTACTTC
cdr3_aa: CASSLASGSLGQYF

j_call: TRBJ1-1
v_call: TRBV4-2
d_call: .
clone_size: .
cdr3_nt: TGTGCCAGCAGCCTACAGCCTTCTATGAACACTGAAGCTTTCTTT
cdr3_aa: CASSLQPSMNTEAFF

j_call: TRBJ2-1
v_call: TRBV6-5
d_call: TRBD1
clone_size: .
cdr3_nt: TGTGCCAGCAGACCCCCCCGGACAGGGGGCAATGAGCAGTTCTTC
cdr3_aa: CASRPPRTGGNEQFF

j_call: TRBJ1-2
v_call: TRBV5-4
d_call: TRBD1
clone_size: few
cdr3_nt: TGTGCCAGCAGCGCGGACAGGGCCACCCTCGGCTACACCTTC
cdr3_aa: CASSADRATLGYTF

j_call: TRBJ2-2
v_call: TRBV5-5
d_call: TRBD2
clone_size: .
cdr3_nt: TGTGCCAGCAGCTTTCGGGCGGGAGCGAACACCGGGGAGCTGTTTTTT
cdr3_aa: CASSFRAGANTGELFF

j_call: TRBJ1-5
v_call: TRBV4-1
d_call: .
clone_size: .
cdr3_nt: TGCGCCAGCAGCCAAGTCACAGATAGCAATCAGCCCCAGCATTTT
cdr3_aa: CASSQVTDSNQPQHF

j_call: TRBJ1-2
v_call: TRBV19
d_call: TRBD1
clone_size: .
cdr3_nt: TGTGCCAGCCAGGAAAGGGGGGACAGCGCTGGCTACACCTTC
cdr3_aa: CASQERGDSAGYTF

j_call: TRBJ2-1
v_call: TRBV13
d_call: .
clone_size: .
cdr3_nt: TGTGCCAGCAGCTTCGGGACCAGAGATGAGCAGTTCTTC
cdr3_aa: CASSFGTRDEQFF

j_call: TRBJ1-3
v_call: TRBV19
d_call: .
clone_size: once
cdr3_nt: TGTGCCAGTACAAGCGCGAACTTCGCTGGAAACACCATATATTTT
cdr3_aa: CASTSANFAGNTIYF

j_call: TRBJ2-3
v_call: TRBV14
d_call: TRBD2
clone_size: .
cdr3_nt: TGTGCCAGCAGCCAACAGCGGGGGAACACAGATACGCAGTATTTT
cdr3_aa: CASSQQRGNTDTQYF

j_call: TRBJ1-2
v_call: TRBV10-3
d_call: .
clone_size: .
cdr3_nt: TGTGCCATCTCCCACCGTGAACAGGGTAACTATGGCTACACCTTC
cdr3_aa: CAISHREQGNYGYTF

j_call: TRBJ1-4
v_call: TRBV5-1
d_call: .
clone_size: .
cdr3_nt: TGCGCCAGCAGCTTGACGACCCACCTAGACGAAAAACTGTTTTTT
cdr3_aa: CASSLTTHLDEKLFF

j_call: TRBJ2-5
v_call: TRBV29-1
d_call: TRBD1
clone_size: few
cdr3_nt: TGCAGCGTTGAGAGGGGGACAGGGGGACAAGAGACCCAGTACTTC
cdr3_aa: CSVERGTGGQETQYF

j_call: TRBJ2-2
v_call: TRBV11-2
d_call: TRBD2
clone_size: .
cdr3_nt: TGTGCCAGCAGCCCCCGGTCTAGCGGGGCGAACACCGGGGAGCTGTTTTTT
cdr3_aa: CASSPRSSGANTGELFF

j_call: TRBJ1-2
v_call: TRBV10-3
d_call: .
clone_size: .
cdr3_nt: TGTGCCATCAGTGGCTATACAGGGATCGTCTCCTATGGCTACACCTTC
cdr3_aa: CAISGYTGIVSYGYTF